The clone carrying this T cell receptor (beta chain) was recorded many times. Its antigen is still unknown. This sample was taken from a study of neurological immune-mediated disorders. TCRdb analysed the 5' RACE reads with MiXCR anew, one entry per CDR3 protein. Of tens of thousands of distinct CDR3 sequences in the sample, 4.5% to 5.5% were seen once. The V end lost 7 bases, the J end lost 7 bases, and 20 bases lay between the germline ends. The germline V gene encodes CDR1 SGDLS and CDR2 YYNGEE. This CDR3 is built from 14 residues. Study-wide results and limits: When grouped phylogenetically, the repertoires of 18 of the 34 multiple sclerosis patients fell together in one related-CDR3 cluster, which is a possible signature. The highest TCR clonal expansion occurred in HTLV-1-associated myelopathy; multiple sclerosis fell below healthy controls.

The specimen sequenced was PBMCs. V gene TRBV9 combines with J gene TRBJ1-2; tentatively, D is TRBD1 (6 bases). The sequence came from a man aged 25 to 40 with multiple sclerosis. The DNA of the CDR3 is TGTGCCAGCGGCCGGGGCTTGACAGGCGGTGGCTACACCTTC. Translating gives CASGRGLTGGGYTF.